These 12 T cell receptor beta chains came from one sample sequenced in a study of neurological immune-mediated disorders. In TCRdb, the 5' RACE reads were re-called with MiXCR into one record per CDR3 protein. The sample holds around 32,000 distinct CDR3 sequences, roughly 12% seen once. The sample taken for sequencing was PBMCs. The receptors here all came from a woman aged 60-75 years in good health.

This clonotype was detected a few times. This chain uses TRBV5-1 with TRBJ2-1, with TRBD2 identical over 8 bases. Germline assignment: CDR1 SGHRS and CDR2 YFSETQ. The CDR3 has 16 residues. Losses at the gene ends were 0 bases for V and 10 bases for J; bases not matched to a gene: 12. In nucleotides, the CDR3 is TGCGCCAGCAGCTTGGCCCGGGGGGGCTCGGAAAGGGAGCAGTTCTTC. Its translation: CASSLARGGSEREQFF.

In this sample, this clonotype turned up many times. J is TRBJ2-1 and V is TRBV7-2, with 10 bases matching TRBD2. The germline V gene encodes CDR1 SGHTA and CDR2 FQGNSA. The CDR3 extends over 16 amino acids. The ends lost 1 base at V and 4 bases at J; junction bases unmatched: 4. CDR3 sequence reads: CASSLEVSGGYNEQFF. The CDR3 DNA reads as TGTGCCAGCAGCTTAGAGGTTAGCGGGGGGTACAATGAGCAGTTCTTC.

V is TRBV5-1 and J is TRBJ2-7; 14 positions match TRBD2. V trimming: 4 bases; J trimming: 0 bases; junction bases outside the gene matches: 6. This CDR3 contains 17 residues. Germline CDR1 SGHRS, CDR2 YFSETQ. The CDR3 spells CASSAGLAGGRSYEQYF. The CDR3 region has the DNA TGCGCCAGCAGCGCAGGACTAGCGGGGGGACGCTCCTACGAGCAGTACTTC.

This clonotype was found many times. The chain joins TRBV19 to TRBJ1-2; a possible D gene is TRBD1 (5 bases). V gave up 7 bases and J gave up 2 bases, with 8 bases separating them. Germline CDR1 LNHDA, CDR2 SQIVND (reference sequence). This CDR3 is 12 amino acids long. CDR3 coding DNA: TGTGCCAGTACCGGGACGAACTATGGCTACACCTTC. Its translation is CASTGTNYGYTF. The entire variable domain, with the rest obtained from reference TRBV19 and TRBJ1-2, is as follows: DGGITQSPKYLFRKEGQNVTLSCEQNLNHDAMYWYRQDPGQGLRLIYYSQIVNDFQKGDIAEGYSVSREKKESFPLTVTSAQKNPTAFYLCASTGTNYGYTFGSGTRLTVV.

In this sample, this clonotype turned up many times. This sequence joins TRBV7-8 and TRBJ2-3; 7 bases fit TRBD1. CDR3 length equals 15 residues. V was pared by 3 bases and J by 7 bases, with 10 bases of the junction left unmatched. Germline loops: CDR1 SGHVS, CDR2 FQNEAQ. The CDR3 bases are TGTGCCAGCAGCTTCTCCCAGACAGGGTGGCATACGCAGTATTTT. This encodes CASSFSQTGWHTQYF.

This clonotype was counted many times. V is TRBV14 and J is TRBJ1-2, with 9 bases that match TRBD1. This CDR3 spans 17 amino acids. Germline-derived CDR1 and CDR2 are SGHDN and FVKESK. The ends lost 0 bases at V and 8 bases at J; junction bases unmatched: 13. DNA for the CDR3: TGTGCCAGCAGCCAAGATCGGACTTTACAGGGGGCGGGAGGCTACACCTTC. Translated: CASSQDRTLQGAGGYTF.

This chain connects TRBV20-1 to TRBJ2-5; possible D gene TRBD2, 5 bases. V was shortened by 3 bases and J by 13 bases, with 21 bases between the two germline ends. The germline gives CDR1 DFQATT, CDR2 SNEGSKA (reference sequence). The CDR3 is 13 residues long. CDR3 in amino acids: CSASRTLQETRYF. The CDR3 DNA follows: TGCAGTGCTAGTAGGACTCTACAAGAGACACGGTACTTC.

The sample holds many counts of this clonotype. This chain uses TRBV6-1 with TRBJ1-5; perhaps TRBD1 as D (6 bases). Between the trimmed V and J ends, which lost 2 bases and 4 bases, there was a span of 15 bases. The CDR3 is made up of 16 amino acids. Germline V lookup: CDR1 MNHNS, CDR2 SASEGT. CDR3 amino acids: CASSETIRGINQPQHF. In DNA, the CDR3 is TGTGCCAGCAGTGAAACTATTAGGGGGATAAATCAGCCCCAGCATTTT.

CDR3 sequence: CSARVLGLEQFF. CDR3 DNA: TGCAGTGCTAGAGTTCTGGGCCTCGAGCAGTTCTTC. The V call is TRBV20-1, the J call TRBJ2-1; D is ambiguous. Germline values: CDR1 DFQATT, CDR2 SNEGSKA (reference sequence). There are 12 residues in the CDR3. V was cut by 1 base and J by 10 bases, with 11 bases left in between.

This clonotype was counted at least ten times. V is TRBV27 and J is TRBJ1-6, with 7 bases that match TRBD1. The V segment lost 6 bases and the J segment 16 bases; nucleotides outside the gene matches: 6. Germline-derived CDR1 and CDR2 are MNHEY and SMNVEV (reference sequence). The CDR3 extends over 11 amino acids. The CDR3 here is CASRAGTDLHF. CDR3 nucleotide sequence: TGTGCCAGCAGGGCCGGGACAGATCTCCACTTT.

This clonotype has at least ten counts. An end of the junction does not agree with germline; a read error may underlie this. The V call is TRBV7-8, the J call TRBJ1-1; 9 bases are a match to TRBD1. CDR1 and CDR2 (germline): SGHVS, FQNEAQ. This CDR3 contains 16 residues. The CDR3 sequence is CDSSFGQGIMNTEAFF. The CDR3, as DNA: TGTGACAGCAGCTTCGGACAGGGGATCATGAACACTGAAGCTTTCTTT.

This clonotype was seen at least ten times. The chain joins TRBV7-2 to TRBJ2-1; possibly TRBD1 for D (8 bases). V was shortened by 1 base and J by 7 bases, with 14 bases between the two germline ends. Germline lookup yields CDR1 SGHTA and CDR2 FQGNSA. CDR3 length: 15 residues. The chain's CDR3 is CASSLDRGGQNEQFF. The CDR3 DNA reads TGTGCCAGCAGCTTAGACAGGGGGGGACAAAATGAGCAGTTCTTC.